This entry features one T cell receptor beta chain sequence. This clone appeared a few times. The antigen this receptor binds is unknown. No qualities accompany the bases; no much larger clone lies one base away. Receptor libraries were prepared by the immunoSEQ multiplex PCR assay. As for the original processing: A statistical classification framework was built to diagnose cytomegalovirus status from the catalog of TCR beta chain sequences. The immuneACCESS repertoire file appears here via TCRdb, limited to in-frame rearrangements. These files lack a portion of the clones; in checked studies, under half of the deficit traces to unresolved V genes, and the cause of the others is not known. V and J calls and clone size are as listed in that table; D and trimming were resolved from the DNA. Within this sample are hundreds of thousands of clones, with around 87% of them counted one time only. Clones ranked in the top ten supply around 1.2% of the sample.

This sample is part of a study of cytomegalovirus exposure and HLA in healthy donors (dated by TCRdb to between 2016 and 2019). Some background on the complete study: The roughly 650 repertoires of the first cohort and the 120 or so validation repertoires were produced on the same platform, according to a later analysis. The study was designed to test whether signatures of past pathogen exposure could be identified by cataloging public T cell receptors. A separate validation cohort of over 95 different subjects was used in addition to the approximately 640-subject first cohort. To predict cytomegalovirus infection status, the study brought together high-throughput TCR immunosequencing, statistical association of individual TCRs with disease status, and machine learning.

The CDR3 sequence holds 13 residues, the cysteine and phenylalanine included. Of the read, only the CDR3 DNA is kept; its 39 bases are in frame from base 1. Here V drops 6 bases and J drops 5 bases, and the junction holds 2 bases not matched to any gene. Taken from the germline V gene, the CDR1 and CDR2 loops are SNHLY and FYNNEI. The donors belonged to the validation cohort of over a hundred subjects, which was separate from the approximately 700-subject first cohort. What the study reported, not specific to this receptor: Most TCR sequences were seen in very few donors, while some public TCRs were found in many individuals. All 120 or so repertoires were used to score co-occurrence in the validation cohort in a later analysis, because that analysis had no HLA typing for the cohort. A later analysis found that TCRs clustered in the first cohort also tended to co-occur in the roughly 120 validation repertoires, with just under 95% of cluster scores above 0. The classifier was reported to diagnose cytomegalovirus status with high specificity and sensitivity in both the original and validation cohorts. In the study, around 150 TCR beta chains were listed as associated with cytomegalovirus. According to the authors, the approach could potentially be generalized to other disease states and immunological phenotypes. A few of the identified cytomegalovirus-associated TCR beta chains were confirmed in vitro to be specific for cytomegalovirus antigens.

The rearrangement combines TRBV2 with TRBJ2-1, with TRBD2 identical over 9 junction bases. What was sequenced was PBMCs. The clonotype comes from a woman younger than 45 in good health and CMV-seropositive. The DNA sequence is TGTGCCAGCAGGGGACTAGCACACAATGAGCAGTTCTTC. It codes for CASRGLAHNEQFF. Extended through the reference TRBV2 and TRBJ2-1 proteins, this CDR3 yields the full variable domain: EPEVTQTPSHQVTQMGQEVILRCVPISNHLYFYWYRQILGQKVEFLVSFYNNEISEKSEIFDDQFSVERPDGSNFTLKIRSTKLEDSAMYFCASRGLAHNEQFFGPGTRLTVL.